A single sample gave rise to the 12 T cell receptor beta chains below, sequenced in a study of blood T cells in healthy people across ages. Primers used in a second PCR of roughly 7 to 12 cycles were a sample-barcoded 5' primer and a J-beta primer mix. One entry per CDR3 protein results from TCRdb running MiXCR on the 5' RACE reads. This sample yields roughly 1 million distinct CDR3 sequences, of which less than 25% are seen a single time; 0.75% belongs to the top ten. This sample was also put to use in a study of T cells of mothers and their children.

Sequences were obtained from blood. These receptors came from a girl aged 2 to 10 in good health.

This clonotype was detected only a few times. The chain is built from TRBV4-2 and TRBJ1-2; D is ambiguous. The germline V and J ends were trimmed by 4 bases and 6 bases, with 12 bases remaining between them. The CDR3 contains 13 residues. CDR1 is LGHNA, CDR2 YNFKEQ, per germline. The CDR3 is CASSRALWDGYTF. As DNA, the CDR3 is TGTGCCAGCAGCCGAGCTTTATGGGATGGCTACACCTTC.

J is TRBJ2-3 and V is TRBV6-1, with 7 bases that match TRBD2. The trim removed 5 bases at V and 3 bases at J, leaving 20 bases unmatched. The CDR3 totals 19 residues. Germline V gene sequence: CDR1 MNHNS, CDR2 SASEGT. CDR3 nucleotides: TGTGCCAGCAGTCGAACGGGTCGAGCGGGGAGTTCTAATACAGATACGCAGTATTTT. Residues: CASSRTGRAGSSNTDTQYF.

This clonotype was seen many times. The rearrangement uses TRBV20-1 and TRBJ2-3, with 11 bases fitting TRBD2. CDR3 length equals 16 residues. The V and J ends lost 2 bases and 5 bases, in that order; junction bases with no gene match: 9. Germline V gene lookup returns CDR1 DFQATT and CDR2 SNEGSKA (reference sequence). Here the CDR3 DNA reads TGCAGTGCTAGAAAGTCACTAGCGGGAGTCCAAGATACGCAGTATTTT. Its translation: CSARKSLAGVQDTQYF.

Only one count was recorded for this clonotype. DNA of the CDR3: TGTGCCAGCAGCCCTCTAGCGGGTAGTAATTATGAGCAGTTCTTC. Residues: CASSPLAGSNYEQFF. The chain uses TRBV7-6 and TRBJ2-1; 8 nucleotides align to TRBD2. Looked up from germline, CDR1 is SGHVS and CDR2 is FNYEAQ. The length of the CDR3 is 15 residues. Losses at the gene ends were 5 bases for V and 8 bases for J; bases not matched to a gene: 11.

This clonotype has more than one count but fewer than ten. The gene calls are TRBV6-1 and TRBJ2-6; D possibly corresponds to TRBD1 (5 bases). With 3 bases removed from V and 0 bases from J, the gap between germline ends came to 12 bases. Germline V gene lookup returns CDR1 MNHNS and CDR2 SASEGT. The CDR3 is 17 amino acids. The CDR3 loop is CASSERQFLSGANVLTF. Written as DNA, the CDR3 is TGTGCCAGCAGTGAGCGACAGTTTCTCTCTGGGGCCAACGTCCTGACTTTC.

The chain has TRBV10-3 and TRBJ1-6; 10 nucleotides agree with TRBD1. J gave up 10 bases and V 7 bases, and 4 bases lay outside the gene matches. This CDR3 contains 13 residues. CDR1 ENHRY and CDR2 SYGVKD come from the germline V gene. The CDR3 region has the DNA TGTGCCATCACGGGGACAGGGGAATCACCCCTCCACTTT. Protein: CAITGTGESPLHF.

The sample holds one count of this clonotype. The chain couples TRBV5-1 to TRBJ2-4; unclear D gene. Looked up from germline, CDR1 is SGHRS and CDR2 is YFSETQ. The CDR3 contains 17 residues. V was shortened by 0 bases and J by 0 bases, with 13 bases between the two germline ends. CDR3 DNA sequence: TGCGCCAGCAGCTTGGAGCCCGTCAACCTAGCCAAAAACATTCAGTACTTC. This codes for CASSLEPVNLAKNIQYF.

The J gene is TRBJ1-2, the V gene TRBV4-2; D gene ambiguous. The CDR3 has 17 amino acids. Germline V gives CDR1 LGHNA, CDR2 YNFKEQ. V was cut by 0 bases and J by 7 bases, with 21 bases left in between. The CDR3: CASSQDFQAVGSVGYTF. CDR3 nucleotides: TGTGCCAGCAGCCAAGACTTCCAGGCCGTGGGATCTGTTGGCTACACCTTC.

This clonotype has just a few counts. The J gene is TRBJ1-1, the V gene TRBV7-2; possibly TRBD1 for D (6 bases). Deletions cut 5 bases from V and 4 bases from J, with 14 bases between. This CDR3 is 14 amino acids long. Germline V gene lookup returns CDR1 SGHTA and CDR2 FQGNSA. The CDR3 DNA is TGTGCCAGCAGCCCCGAGGGGGGGACCACTGAAGCTTTCTTT. Protein: CASSPEGGTTEAFF.

This chain links TRBV29-1 with TRBJ1-1; D is perhaps TRBD1 (6 bases). The CDR3 totals 12 residues. Germline values: CDR1 SQVTM, CDR2 ANQGSEA. Trimming took 6 bases from V and 1 from J, leaving 9 bases between them. CDR3 region: CSVGGQNTEAFF. The CDR3 nucleotides are TGCAGCGTCGGGGGACAGAACACTGAAGCTTTCTTT. The full variable domain, its missing parts supplied by reference TRBV29-1 and TRBJ1-1, is SAVISQKPSRDICQRGTSLTIQCQVDSQVTMMFWYRQQPGQSLTLIATANQGSEATYESGFVIDKFPISRPNLTFSTLTVSNMSPEDSSIYLCSVGGQNTEAFFGQGTRLTVV.

In its sample, this clonotype was seen a few times. Germline and junction disagree at one end, which may indicate a read error. This sequence joins TRBV14 and TRBJ2-3; perhaps TRBD2 as D (6 bases). CDR3 length equals 15 residues. CDR1 and CDR2 (germline): SGHDN, FVKESK. CDR3 nucleotides: TGTGCCAACAGCCAAATAGGGAGGCCCACAGATACGCAGTATTTT. Protein sequence: CANSQIGRPTDTQYF.

In its sample, this clonotype was seen a few times. This chain uses TRBV16 with TRBJ2-3, with a weak D call TRBD1 (6 bases). This CDR3 contains 14 residues. Trimming stripped 5 bases from V and 2 bases from J, with 11 bases between. Germline V gene sequence: CDR1 KGHSY, CDR2 FQNENV. This CDR3 reads CASSTQGPTDTQYF. The CDR3 nucleotides read TGTGCCAGCAGCACTCAGGGGCCCACAGATACGCAGTATTTT.